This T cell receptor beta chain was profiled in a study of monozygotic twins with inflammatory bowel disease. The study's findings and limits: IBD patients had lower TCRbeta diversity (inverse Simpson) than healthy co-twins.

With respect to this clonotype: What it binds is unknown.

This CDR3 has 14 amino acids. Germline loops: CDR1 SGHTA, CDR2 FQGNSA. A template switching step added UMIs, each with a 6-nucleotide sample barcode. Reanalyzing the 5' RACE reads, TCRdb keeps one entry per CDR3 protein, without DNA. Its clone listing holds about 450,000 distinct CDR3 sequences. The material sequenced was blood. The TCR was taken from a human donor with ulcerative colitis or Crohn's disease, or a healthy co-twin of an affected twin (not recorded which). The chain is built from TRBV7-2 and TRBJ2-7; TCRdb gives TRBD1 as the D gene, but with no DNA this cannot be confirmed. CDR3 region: CASSLRDTHYEQYF. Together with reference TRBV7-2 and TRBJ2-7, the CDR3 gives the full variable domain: GAGVSQSPSNKVTEKGKDVELRCDPISGHTALYWYRQSLGQGLEFLIYFQGNSAPDKSGLPSDRFSAERTGGSVSTLTIQRTQQEDSAVYLCASSLRDTHYEQYFGPGTRLTVT.